This section outlines one T cell receptor (beta chain) sequence together with its context. Its antigen is currently unknown. The read ends 3 residues early relative to the CDR3; the germline J gene fills the gap. The record originates from a study of T cells in women clearing cervical HPV infection. The study, taken as a whole, reports: CIN3+ cases had significantly higher TCR richness than controls; evenness did not differ.

V was shortened by 10 bases and J by 7 bases, with 13 bases between the two germline ends. Germline loops: CDR1 WSHSY, CDR2 SAAADI. CDR3 length: 12 amino acids. Generated by immunoSEQ multiplex PCR, the TCRdb table keeps only in-frame clones and is missing some. The table lists about 32,000 clones, with 6.5% to 7.5% in the top ten. The receptor comes from a woman aged 18 to 69 with a cervical HPV16 infection that either progressed to CIN3+ or cleared (not recorded which). Sequenced sample: blood buffy coat. The chain couples TRBV10-2 to TRBJ2-2; D is uncertain. The CDR3 DNA, read in part, is TGCGCCACCATCAAATACGGCGGGGAG. This sequence encodes CATIKYGGE. The CDR3 as a whole reads CATIKYGGELFF.